A single sample gave rise to the 21 T cell receptor beta chains below, sequenced in a study of tumor and adjacent non-tumor tissue in lung cancer. No cell sorting was done before RNA was extracted from the tissue. The library came from three nested PCR rounds adapted from ARM-PCR protocols. TCRdb independently ran MiXCR on the multiplex PCR reads; one entry per CDR3 protein. The table records approximately 140,000 distinct CDR3 sequences, 66% of them present only once. Specimen: lung tumor tissue. Receptors were obtained from a man in his sixties with small cell lung cancer.

A word on this clonotype: A read error may account for a junction end that differs from germline. The J gene is TRBJ2-1, the V gene TRBV9, with D perhaps TRBD2 (5 bases). Germline V gene data show CDR1 as SGDLS and CDR2 as YYNGEE. The CDR3 length is 14 residues. CDR3: CASSVYEGCNGQFF. Here the CDR3 DNA reads TGTGCCAGCAGCGTTTATGAGGGATGTAATGGGCAGTTCTTC.

A remark on this clonotype: Its ends do not fully match the called genes, so a read error is possible. The genes are TRBV20-1 and TRBJ2-2, with 8 bases matching TRBD2. The germline V gene encodes CDR1 DFQATT and CDR2 SNEGSKA (reference sequence). CDR3 length equals 19 residues. The chain's CDR3 is CGARGVSQRETMNTGELFF. CDR3 sequence (DNA): TGCGGTGCTAGGGGGGTATCTCAGCGGGAGACGATGAACACCGGGGAGCTGTTTTTT.

This clonotype appeared many times. The chain is built from TRBV20-1 and TRBJ2-5, with 11 bases aligning to TRBD2. The CDR3 spans 18 residues. The germline V gene encodes CDR1 DFQATT and CDR2 SNEGSKA (reference sequence). The V gene end was trimmed by 2 bases and the J gene end by 1 base; junction bases not matched to a gene: 12. The DNA for the CDR3 is TGCAGTGCTAGAACGGGACTAGCGGCCCTTCCCTCCCAAGAGACCCAGTACTTC. Its translation is CSARTGLAALPSQETQYF.

The chain links TRBV29-1 to TRBJ1-1; possibly TRBD1 for D (5 bases). Trimming left V 7 bases short and J 10 bases short, with 19 bases between. The CDR3 has 12 amino acids. Per the germline V gene, CDR1 is SQVTM and CDR2 is ANQGSEA. The CDR3 DNA sequence: TGCAGCGCTGGATTGCAGGGAGCAGGAGCTTTCTTT. It translates to CSAGLQGAGAFF.

This clonotype was found once. The conserved phenylalanine or tryptophan is not found at the CDR3 terminus, so this likely reflects a read error. The V and J genes are TRBV11-1 and TRBJ2-5; 7 nucleotides line up with TRBD2. Germline CDR1 and CDR2: SGHAT and FQDESV (reference sequence). V was pared by 5 bases and J by 3 bases, with 3 bases of the junction left unmatched. The CDR3 runs to 13 residues. CDR3 residues: CASSHREEETQYL. The CDR3 DNA follows: TGTGCCAGCAGCCATCGGGAGGAAGAGACCCAGTACTTG.

The V call is TRBV13, the J call TRBJ1-1; the D gene is possibly TRBD1 (6 bases). V gave up 6 bases and J gave up 1 base, with 15 bases separating them. This CDR3 is built from 15 residues. Germline CDR1 is PRHDT and CDR2 is FYEKMQ (reference sequence). CDR3 protein: CASRRRGGTNTEAFF. The CDR3, as DNA: TGTGCCAGCAGACGGAGGGGGGGGACGAACACTGAAGCTTTCTTT.

The chain couples TRBV28 to TRBJ1-1; the D gene is possibly TRBD1 (6 bases). The CDR3 is made up of 15 amino acids. The germline V and J ends were trimmed by 3 bases and 13 bases, with 24 bases remaining between them. Per the germline V gene, CDR1 is MDHEN and CDR2 is SYDVKM. This CDR3 is CASSLPGQMNTGVFF. The DNA for the CDR3 is TGTGCCAGCAGTTTGCCTGGACAGATGAACACTGGAGTTTTCTTT.

On this clonotype itself: The junction does not match germline at one end; this may be a read error. This chain uses TRBV6-5 with TRBJ1-4, with D uncertain. The CDR3 runs to 14 residues. The germline V gene has CDR1 MNHEY and CDR2 SVGAGI. CDR3 nucleotides: TGTGCCAACAGTTACTCCAATTGGGCTGAAAAACTGTTTTTT. Translated, it gives CANSYSNWAEKLFF.

This chain joins TRBV29-1 and TRBJ2-5; D remains unclear. Germline V CDR1 and CDR2: SQVTM, ANQGSEA. This CDR3 spans 10 amino acids. Trimming removed 5 bases at V and 7 bases at J, with 8 bases between. CDR3 protein: CSVSRGTQYF. CDR3 coding DNA: TGCAGCGTTTCTAGAGGGACCCAGTACTTC.

Details on this clonotype: One end of the junction is discordant with germline, which a read error may explain. This chain uses TRBV10-1 with TRBJ2-5; 9 nucleotides match TRBD2. CDR3 length equals 16 residues. Looked up from germline, CDR1 is WNHNN and CDR2 is SYGVQD (reference sequence). This CDR3 is CASSPGLARSRETQHF. The CDR3 DNA follows: TGCGCCAGCAGTCCGGGACTAGCAAGGAGTCGAGAGACCCAGCACTTC.

The rearrangement joins TRBV20-1 to TRBJ1-1, with no clear D. Trimming removed 5 bases at V and 4 bases at J, with 26 bases between. The germline gives CDR1 DFQATT, CDR2 SNEGSKA (reference sequence). The CDR3 sequence is 17 residues long. CDR3 sequence (DNA): TGCAGTGCTTCCGACATCGTGGGAGTCCAAGTGAGCACTGAAGCTTTCTTT. It translates to CSASDIVGVQVSTEAFF.

Only a few counts were recorded for this clonotype. The chain couples TRBV6-6 to TRBJ2-5, with a possible D match to TRBD2 (6 bases). V lost 6 bases, J lost 4 bases, and 12 bases lay in between. The V gene's germline CDR1 is MNHNY and CDR2 SVGAGI (reference sequence). The CDR3 has 13 residues. Here the CDR3 DNA reads TGTGCCAGCAGCCCGGGGGTGGGAGAGACCCAGTACTTC. Translating it yields CASSPGVGETQYF.

With respect to this clonotype: The CDR3 does not close with the conserved phenylalanine or tryptophan, likely indicating a read error. This chain uses TRBV11-2 with TRBJ2-5; TRBD2 is a possible D gene (5 bases). V lost 9 bases, J lost 4 bases, and 18 bases lay in between. The CDR3 runs to 14 residues. Per germline, CDR1 SGHAT and CDR2 FQNNGV. The CDR3 nucleotides are TGTGCCAGGAGCCTAACCCGGGGTTTAGAGACCCAGTACCTC. It codes for CARSLTRGLETQYL.

This CDR3 is CASSSGLAGGTADTQYF. In DNA, the CDR3 is TGCGCCAGCAGTTCGGGACTAGCGGGAGGGACAGCAGATACGCAGTATTTT. The rearrangement joins TRBV5-1 to TRBJ2-3, with 16 bases that match TRBD2. The CDR3 is 17 residues long. V shed 5 bases, J shed 4 bases, and the junction held 7 bases outside the gene matches. Germline CDR1 SGHRS, CDR2 YFSETQ.

The V call is TRBV5-5, the J call TRBJ2-1; 13 positions match TRBD2. The CDR3 totals 16 residues. With 6 bases clipped from V and 7 bases from J, the junction kept 10 bases outside the gene matches. Germline V CDR1 and CDR2: SGHKS, YYEKEE (reference sequence). The CDR3 loop is CASNAGLAGEGNEQFF. CDR3 DNA: TGTGCCAGCAACGCCGGACTAGCGGGAGAAGGGAATGAGCAGTTCTTC.

With regard to this clonotype: Since no conserved phenylalanine or tryptophan closes the CDR3, a read error is the likely cause. The chain recombines TRBV20-1 with TRBJ1-2; 8 bases align to TRBD1. CDR3 length: 13 amino acids. Germline V gene lookup returns CDR1 DFQATT and CDR2 SNEGSKA (reference sequence). Unmatched junction bases numbered 9, after V lost 7 bases and J lost 5 bases. The CDR3 reads CSVGTGGKYGYTI. CDR3 nucleotides: TGCAGTGTTGGGACAGGAGGTAAATATGGCTACACCATA.

This chain connects TRBV6-5 to TRBJ1-4; 8 positions match TRBD1. Germline loops: CDR1 MNHEY, CDR2 SVGAGI. This CDR3 has 15 amino acids. In DNA, the CDR3 is TGTGTCATCAGTCCCCCGACAGGGGAGGGTGAAAAACTGTTTTTT. It encodes CVISPPTGEGEKLFF.

The J gene is TRBJ2-2, the V gene TRBV7-9; no clear D gene. Germline V gives CDR1 SEHNR, CDR2 FQNEAQ (reference sequence). The CDR3 contains 13 residues. V was trimmed by 2 bases and J by 4 bases, leaving 5 bases between them. This CDR3 is CASSLIATGELFF. CDR3 DNA sequence: TGTGCCAGCAGCTTAATCGCCACCGGGGAGCTGTTTTTT.

This clonotype occurred many times. The chain has TRBV6-5 and TRBJ2-1, with 7 bases lining up with TRBD2. From germline, CDR1 is MNHEY and CDR2 SVGAGI. This CDR3 contains 15 residues. V dropped 1 base and J dropped 8; count of bases not matched to a gene: 8. The CDR3 DNA reads as TGTGCCAGCAGTTACTGGGGCGGGAGTGGGGATGAGCAGTTCTTC. It is translated as CASSYWGGSGDEQFF.

Notes on this clonotype: A junction boundary mismatches the germline segment, possibly from a read error. The chain has TRBV28 and TRBJ1-2, with 8 bases matching TRBD1. CDR3 length: 12 amino acids. Germline CDR1 reads MDHEN; CDR2 reads SYDVKM. CDR3 sequence: CASSKQGDGYTF. The CDR3 DNA reads TGTGCCAGCAGTAAACAGGGGGATGGCTATACCTTC.

The chain joins TRBV6-6 to TRBJ2-7, with D tentatively TRBD1 (6 bases). Between the trimmed V and J ends, which lost 5 bases and 2 bases, there was a span of 13 bases. This CDR3 comprises 14 residues. From germline, CDR1 is MNHNY and CDR2 SVGAGI (reference sequence). The CDR3 DNA reads TGTGCCAGCAGTCGCCGGGACATGACCTACGAGCAGTACTTC. This encodes CASSRRDMTYEQYF.